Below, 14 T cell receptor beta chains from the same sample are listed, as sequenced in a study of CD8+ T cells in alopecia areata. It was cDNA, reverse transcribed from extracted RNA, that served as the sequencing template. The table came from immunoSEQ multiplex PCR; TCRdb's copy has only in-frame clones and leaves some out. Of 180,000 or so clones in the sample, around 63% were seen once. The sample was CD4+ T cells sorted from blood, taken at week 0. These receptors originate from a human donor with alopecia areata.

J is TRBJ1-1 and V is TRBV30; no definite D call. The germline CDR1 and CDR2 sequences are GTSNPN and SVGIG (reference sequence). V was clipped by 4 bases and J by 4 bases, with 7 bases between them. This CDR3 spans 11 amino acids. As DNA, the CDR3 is TGTGCCTGGACGGCGAGCACTGAAGCTTTCTTT. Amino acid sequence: CAWTASTEAFF.

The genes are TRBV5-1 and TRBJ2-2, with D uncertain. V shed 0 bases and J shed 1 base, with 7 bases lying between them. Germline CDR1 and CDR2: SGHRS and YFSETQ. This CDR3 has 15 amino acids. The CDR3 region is CASSLGNRNTGELFF. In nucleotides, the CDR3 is TGCGCCAGCAGCTTGGGGAACAGGAACACCGGGGAGCTGTTTTTT.

DNA of the CDR3: TGCAGCGTTGATCAGGGGAACGAGCAGTACTTC. Residues: CSVDQGNEQYF. The V call is TRBV29-1, the J call TRBJ2-7, with a tentative D call TRBD1 (6 bases). Germline loops: CDR1 SQVTM, CDR2 ANQGSEA. The V and J ends lost 3 bases and 5 bases respectively, with 8 bases between them. The CDR3 is made up of 11 amino acids.

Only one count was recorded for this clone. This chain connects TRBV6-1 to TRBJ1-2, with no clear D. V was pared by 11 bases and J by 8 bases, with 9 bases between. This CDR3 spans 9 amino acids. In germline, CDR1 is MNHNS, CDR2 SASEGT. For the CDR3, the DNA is TGTGCCCGAGTCGGAGGCTACACCTTC. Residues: CARVGGYTF.

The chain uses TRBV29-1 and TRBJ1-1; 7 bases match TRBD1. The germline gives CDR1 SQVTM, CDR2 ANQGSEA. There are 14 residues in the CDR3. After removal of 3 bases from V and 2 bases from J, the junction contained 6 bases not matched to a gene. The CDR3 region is CSVESQGINTEAFF. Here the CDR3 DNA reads TGCAGCGTTGAGTCACAGGGGATCAACACTGAAGCTTTCTTT.

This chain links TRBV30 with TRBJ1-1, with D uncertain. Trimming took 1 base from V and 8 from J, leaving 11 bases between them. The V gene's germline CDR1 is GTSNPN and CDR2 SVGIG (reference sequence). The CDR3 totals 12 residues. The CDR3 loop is CAWSAMTAEAFF. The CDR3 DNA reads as TGTGCCTGGAGTGCAATGACGGCCGAAGCTTTCTTT.

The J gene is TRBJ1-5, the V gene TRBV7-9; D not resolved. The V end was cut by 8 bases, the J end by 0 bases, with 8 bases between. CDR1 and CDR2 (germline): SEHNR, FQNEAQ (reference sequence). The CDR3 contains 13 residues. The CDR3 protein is CASQRDSNQPQHF. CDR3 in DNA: TGTGCCAGCCAAAGGGATAGCAATCAGCCCCAGCATTTT.

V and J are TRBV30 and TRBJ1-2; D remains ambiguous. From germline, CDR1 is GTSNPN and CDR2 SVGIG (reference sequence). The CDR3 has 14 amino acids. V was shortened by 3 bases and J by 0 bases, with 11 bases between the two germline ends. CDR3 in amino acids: CAWRFSASNYGYTF. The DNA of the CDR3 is TGTGCCTGGAGGTTTAGTGCCTCTAACTATGGCTACACCTTC.

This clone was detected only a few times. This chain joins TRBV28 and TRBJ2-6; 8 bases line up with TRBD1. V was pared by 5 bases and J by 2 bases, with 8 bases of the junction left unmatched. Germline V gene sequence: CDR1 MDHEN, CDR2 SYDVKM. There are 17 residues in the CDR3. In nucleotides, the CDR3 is TGTGCCAGCAGTCCTCGGACAGGGTTTACTGGGGCCAACGTCCTGACTTTC. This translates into CASSPRTGFTGANVLTF. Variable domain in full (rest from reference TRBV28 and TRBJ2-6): DVKVTQSSRYLVKRTGEKVFLECVQDMDHENMFWYRQDPGLGLRLIYFSYDVKMKEKGDIPEGYSVSREKKERFSLILESASTNQTSMYLCASSPRTGFTGANVLTFGAGSRLTVL.

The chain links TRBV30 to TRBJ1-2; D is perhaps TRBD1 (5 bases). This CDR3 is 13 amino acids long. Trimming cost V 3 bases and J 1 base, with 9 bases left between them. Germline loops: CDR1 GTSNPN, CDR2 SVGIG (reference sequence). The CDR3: CAWSAQGNYGYTF. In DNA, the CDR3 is TGTGCCTGGAGCGCTCAGGGTAACTATGGCTACACCTTC.

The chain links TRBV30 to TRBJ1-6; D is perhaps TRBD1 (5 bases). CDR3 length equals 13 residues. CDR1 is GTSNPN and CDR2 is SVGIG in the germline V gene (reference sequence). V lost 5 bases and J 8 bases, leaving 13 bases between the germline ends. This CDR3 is CAWSPRGDSPLHF. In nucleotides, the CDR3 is TGTGCCTGGTCTCCAAGAGGGGATTCACCCCTCCACTTT. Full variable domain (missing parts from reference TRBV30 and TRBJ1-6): SQTIHQWPATLVQPVGSPLSLECTVEGTSNPNLYWYRQAAGRGLQLLFYSVGIGQISSEVPQNLSASRPQDRQFILSSKKLLLSDSGFYLCAWSPRGDSPLHFGNGTRLTVT.

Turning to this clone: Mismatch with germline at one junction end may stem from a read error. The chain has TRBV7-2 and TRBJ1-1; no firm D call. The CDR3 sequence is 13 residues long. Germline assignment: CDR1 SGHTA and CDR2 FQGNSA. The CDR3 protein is CARSLARAGEAFF. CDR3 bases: TGTGCCAGGAGCTTAGCGCGGGCAGGAGAAGCTTTCTTT.

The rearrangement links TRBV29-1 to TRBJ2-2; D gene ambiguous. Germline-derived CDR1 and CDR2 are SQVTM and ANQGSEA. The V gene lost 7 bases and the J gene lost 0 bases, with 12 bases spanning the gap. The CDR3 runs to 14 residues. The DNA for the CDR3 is TGCAGCGCCCCCGGGCTTTCGAACACCGGGGAGCTGTTTTTT. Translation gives CSAPGLSNTGELFF.

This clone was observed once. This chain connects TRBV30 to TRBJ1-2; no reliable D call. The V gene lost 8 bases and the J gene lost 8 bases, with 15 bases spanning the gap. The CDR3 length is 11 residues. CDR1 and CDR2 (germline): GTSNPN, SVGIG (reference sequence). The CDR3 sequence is CAEMGKLGYTF. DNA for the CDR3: TGTGCCGAGATGGGGAAACTAGGCTACACCTTC.